Listed below are T cell receptor beta chains from one sample, sequenced in a study of T-cell reconstitution after alpha-beta-depleted transplantation in children. TCRdb itself ran the PCR reads through MiXCR, one entry per CDR3 protein. Of around 580,000 distinct CDR3 sequences listed, 27% are singletons. This material consisted of PBMCs, taken before TCRalphabeta/CD19-depleted stem cell transplant. The receptor source for this set is a boy in the first two years of life with Wiskott-Aldrich syndrome, due to receive a stem cell transplant. Each CDR3 is given with its conserved first and last residue. A D gene is named only where the DNA matches it firmly. Part of the rows lack a size; the others show once, few, many or a class for expanded clones.

clone_size	v_call	j_call	d_call	cdr3_nt	cdr3_aa
-	TRBV4-2	TRBJ2-1	TRBD1	TGTGCCAGCAGCCAAGAAGCGACAGGGCACCTATGGTCCTACAATGAGCAGTTCTTC	CASSQEATGHLWSYNEQFF
-	TRBV20-1	TRBJ2-1	TRBD2	TGCAGTGCTAGATCGGGAGGGCCTAGGGGTGAGCAGTTCTTC	CSARSGGPRGEQFF
few	TRBV10-3	TRBJ1-6	-	TGTGCCATCAGTGACGTAGGCAGTAATTCACCCCTCCACTTT	CAISDVGSNSPLHF
-	TRBV4-1	TRBJ2-3	TRBD2	TGCGCCAGCAGCCTCGGGGAGGTAGCGGGAGTAGGCGTTGGGGATACGCAGTATTTT	CASSLGEVAGVGVGDTQYF
few	TRBV5-1	TRBJ2-7	-	TGCGCCAGCAGCTTGGATTGGGGCATTGGCTCCTACGAGCAGTACTTC	CASSLDWGIGSYEQYF
few	TRBV20-1	TRBJ1-1	-	TGCAGTGCGAATAGGGGGGCAGGTGAAGCTTTCTTT	CSANRGAGEAFF
-	TRBV5-1	TRBJ2-1	TRBD2	TGCGCCAGCAGCTTGCAACTAGCGTACTACAATGAGCAGTTCTTC	CASSLQLAYYNEQFF
-	TRBV20-1	TRBJ2-7	-	TGCAGTGCAGAAGAAGGGTGGCAGGGGAAAAAGGACGAGCAGTACTTC	CSAEEGWQGKKDEQYF
-	TRBV9	TRBJ2-1	TRBD2	TGTGCCAGCAGCGTCCTGAGCGGGAGACTCTACAATGAGCAGTTCTTC	CASSVLSGRLYNEQFF
few	TRBV20-1	TRBJ1-1	-	TGCAGTGCTAGAAAGACGGTACTGAACACTGAAGCTTTCTTT	CSARKTVLNTEAFF
-	TRBV2	TRBJ2-7	TRBD1	TGTGCCAGCCTCCGGGACAGGGGCCGTTACGAGCAGTACTTC	CASLRDRGRYEQYF
few	TRBV18	TRBJ2-1	TRBD2	TGTGCCAGCTCACCAACGGGGGGTCACTCCTACAATGAGCAGTTCTTC	CASSPTGGHSYNEQFF
-	TRBV11-2	TRBJ2-1	TRBD2	TGTGCCAGCAGCCACGGGGGGGGAGGCTCCTACAATGAGCAGTTCTTC	CASSHGGGGSYNEQFF
few	TRBV11-2	TRBJ2-3	TRBD2	TGTGCCAGCAGCTTAGCGGCGGGAGGGCCGAATACGCAGTATTTT	CASSLAAGGPNTQYF
-	TRBV5-1	TRBJ2-1	TRBD2	TGCGCCAGCAGCTTTCAGGTGACTAGCGGGAGCTCCTACAATGAGCAGTTCTTC	CASSFQVTSGSSYNEQFF
-	TRBV20-1	TRBJ2-1	-	TGCAGTGCTAAAGGGGTCCGTATCTCCTACAATGAGCAGTTCTTC	CSAKGVRISYNEQFF
-	TRBV20-1	TRBJ1-1	-	TGCAGTGCTACTCTCCGGGGCACTGAAGCTTTCTTT	CSATLRGTEAFF
-	TRBV10-3	TRBJ1-2	TRBD1	TGTGCCATCAGTGAGGTCCGGGACAGCTATGGCTACACCTTC	CAISEVRDSYGYTF
-	TRBV5-1	TRBJ2-5	-	TGCGCCAGCAGCTTGAAGGGCAGCCAAGAGACCCAGTACTTC	CASSLKGSQETQYF
-	TRBV12-3/TRBV12-4	TRBJ1-5	-	TGTGCCAGCAGTTTAGGGCGGGGCAGGCAGCCCCAGCATTTT	CASSLGRGRQPQHF
few	TRBV11-3	TRBJ2-3	-	TGTGCCAGCAGTTATGGGCCCACAGATACGCAGTATTTT	CASSYGPTDTQYF
few	TRBV10-3	TRBJ2-4	-	TGTGCCATCAGTGACCAGGTTCTAGCCAAAAACATTCAGTACTTC	CAISDQVLAKNIQYF
once	TRBV11-2	TRBJ2-7	-	TGTGCCAGCAGCTTAGATCCGGGCGTTGAGGTCTACGAGCAGTACTTC	CASSLDPGVEVYEQYF
-	TRBV6-5	TRBJ2-7	TRBD2	TGTGCCAGCAGTTACTCGACGGGAGGGCCGTTCGAGCAGTACTTC	CASSYSTGGPFEQYF
-	TRBV18	TRBJ2-5	TRBD1	TGTGCCAGCTCACCAAGACAGGACAGGGGAGAGACCCAGTACTTC	CASSPRQDRGETQYF
few	TRBV5-1	TRBJ2-1	-	TGCGCCAGCAGCTTGGACGTAGGGGGTGGGCACAATGAGCAGTTCTTC	CASSLDVGGGHNEQFF
few	TRBV5-1	TRBJ1-5	-	TGCGCCAGCAGCCTGGGGCCCGAGACCAATCAGCCCCAGCATTTT	CASSLGPETNQPQHF
-	TRBV20-1	TRBJ2-7	-	TGCAGTGCTAGAGGGGCCCTATCGGGACTCCCTTCCTACGAGCAGTACTTC	CSARGALSGLPSYEQYF
few	TRBV2	TRBJ2-2	-	TGTGCCACTCAGGGACTCCCCACCGGGGAGCTGTTTTTT	CATQGLPTGELFF
-	TRBV5-1	TRBJ2-5	TRBD2	TGCGCCAGCAGCACAGGACTAGCGTTGGAGACCCAGTACTTC	CASSTGLALETQYF
-	TRBV12-3/TRBV12-4	TRBJ2-7	-	TGTGCCAGCAGTCTTAAGGGGAGCCACGAGCAGTACTTC	CASSLKGSHEQYF
few	TRBV5-1	TRBJ2-7	-	TGCGCCAGCAGCTTGGAAAATTCCTACGAGCAGTACTTC	CASSLENSYEQYF
few	TRBV7-2	TRBJ2-1	TRBD2	TGTGCCAGCAGCTTACGGTTAGCGGGAGTGACTCTGGAGCAGTTCTTC	CASSLRLAGVTLEQFF
-	TRBV20-1	TRBJ2-3	TRBD2	TGCAGTGCTAGGGCGGGAGCAGATACGCAGTATTTT	CSARAGADTQYF
few	TRBV5-1	TRBJ2-1	-	TGCGCCAGCAGCTTGGTCCAGCGGATGAACAATGAGCAGTTCTTC	CASSLVQRMNNEQFF
-	TRBV5-1	TRBJ2-3	-	TGCGCCAGCAGCTTGGTGTCCCGCCGGACAGATACGCAGTATTTT	CASSLVSRRTDTQYF
-	TRBV29-1	TRBJ2-1	TRBD2	TGCAGCGTCCGAATAGCGGGAGAGCTCTACAATGAGCAGTTCTTC	CSVRIAGELYNEQFF
-	TRBV5-1	TRBJ2-5	-	TGCGCCAGCAGCCTGGGGGTCTTGTGGGAGACCCAGTACTTC	CASSLGVLWETQYF
-	TRBV5-1	TRBJ2-1	TRBD2	TGCGCCAGCAGCCTGTCGGGACTAGCGGCCCTGAGCTCCTACAATGAGCAGTTCTTC	CASSLSGLAALSSYNEQFF
few	TRBV10-3	TRBJ2-2	-	TGTGCCATCAGTGCGGGGAACACCGGGGAGCTGTTTTTT	CAISAGNTGELFF
-	TRBV20-1	TRBJ2-2	TRBD1	TGCAGTGCTAAGGGCACAGGGGATCGGAACACCGGGGAGCTGTTTTTT	CSAKGTGDRNTGELFF
-	TRBV5-1	TRBJ2-3	TRBD2	TGCGCCAGCAGCTTGCCCCGGGGGGGGAGCACAGATACGCAGTATTTT	CASSLPRGGSTDTQYF
few	TRBV7-6	TRBJ2-1	-	TGTGCCAGCAGCCCCGCCCCGAGGGGACCCTGGCGATACAATGAGCAGTTCTTC	CASSPAPRGPWRYNEQFF
-	TRBV20-1	TRBJ2-5	-	TGCAGTGCTGGAACACCTCGCGGGTGGGGGTTTCAAGAGACCCAGTACTTC	CSAGTPRGWGFQETQYF
-	TRBV12-3/TRBV12-4	TRBJ1-5	-	TGTGCCAGCAGTTACCGGGTGGGGGTGTCCGGTCAGCCCCAGCATTTT	CASSYRVGVSGQPQHF
-	TRBV20-1	TRBJ2-3	-	TGCAGTGCCCCAAGGGACCCAAATTGGCAGTATTTT	CSAPRDPNWQYF
-	TRBV20-1	TRBJ2-2	-	TGCAGTGCTAGAGACTTCGGACGGAACACCGGGGAGCTGTTTTTT	CSARDFGRNTGELFF